A selection of T cell receptor beta chains follows, all from one sample in a study of STAT5B mutations in CD4+ large granular lymphocyte leukemia. The protocol was immunoSEQ multiplex PCR, while the TCRdb copy is restricted to in-frame clones and leaves out a portion. Counted here are around 32,000 clones, 71% occurring once; the ten biggest clones make up about 0.45%. Source material: CD4+ T cells from blood buffy coats. The origin of the receptors is a human donor in good health. CDR3s include the opening cysteine and the closing phenylalanine or tryptophan. The order of the fields is CDR3 protein, V gene, J gene.

CARTGLTDTQYF	TRBV2	TRBJ2-3
CASRDRDGNQPQHF	TRBV6-1	TRBJ1-5
CASSLSRGAYEQYF	TRBV27	TRBJ2-7
CASSTDDRGYGYTF	TRBV9	TRBJ1-2
CASATGQGPTDTQYF	TRBV6-6	TRBJ2-3
CASSKALRGLGTQYF	TRBV21-1	TRBJ2-3
CASSRDSPNSPLHF	TRBV19	TRBJ1-6
CASGRTSGGASTDTQYF	TRBV28	TRBJ2-3
CASSLGLTEAFF	TRBV5-1	TRBJ1-1
CASSGGQGVYGYTF	TRBV2	TRBJ1-2
CASSLNSRVGSEQFF	TRBV7-3	TRBJ2-1
CASSLDGPTDTQYF	TRBV11-2	TRBJ2-3
CASSVVDWGRNEQFF	TRBV9	TRBJ2-1
CSARDPGTF	TRBV20-1	TRBJ1-2
CASTRRGPSSGNTIYF	TRBV7-3	TRBJ1-3
CASSPRQGAGETQYF	TRBV18	TRBJ2-5
CASSEVGGAFF	TRBV6-5	TRBJ1-1
CASGQLTGAKLTGELFF	TRBV12-5	TRBJ2-2
CASRGQGNTGELFF	TRBV19	TRBJ2-2
CASSFRGSSYEQYF	TRBV13	-
CAISEGTTYNEQFF	TRBV10-3	TRBJ2-1
CASSLGGLTEAFF	TRBV7-2	TRBJ1-1
CASSSTDSEETQYF	TRBV5-1	TRBJ2-5
CASRGTSVTSTEAFF	TRBV6-5	TRBJ1-1
CAISEGRGLETQYF	TRBV10-3	TRBJ2-5
CASSSTPTSSPTDTQYF	TRBV7-6	TRBJ2-3
CASSSSADPPGGYTF	TRBV5-1	TRBJ1-2
CASSLKGGGTEAFF	TRBV7-2	TRBJ1-1
CASSPGVWGYTF	TRBV6-5	TRBJ1-2
CASSPSGGDYEQYF	TRBV7-2	TRBJ2-7
CASSFQSAQPQHF	TRBV7-2	TRBJ1-5
CASSQDRSGPSTDTQYF	TRBV4-1	TRBJ2-3
CASSQYQGDLDGAFF	TRBV14	TRBJ1-1
CASSIQGAGTEAFF	TRBV2	TRBJ1-1
CASSFKQEQPQHF	TRBV6-1	TRBJ1-5
CASIPPGQESEAFF	TRBV19	TRBJ1-1
CASSMSGLAGGYEQYF	TRBV5-6	TRBJ2-7
CASFQSGTDTQYF	TRBV6-6	TRBJ2-3
CASSSPGSGVITGELFF	TRBV5-4	TRBJ2-2